The 14 T cell receptor beta chains in this list originate from one sample, sequenced in a study of monozygotic twins with cystic fibrosis (dated by TCRdb to the early 2020s). Preparation of the library involved the immunoSEQ multiplex PCR assay. TCRdb mirrors the immuneACCESS table, restricted to in-frame sequences. Some clones are absent from its copies; in checked studies, under half trace to an unresolved V gene, and the reason for the others is unknown. Recorded for this sample are 30,000 to 35,000 clones; under 70% of them occurred a single time. Clones ranked in the top ten supply about 0.8% of the sample. The sample was blood. Receptors originate from a girl aged 10-17 years with cystic fibrosis.

About this clone: Other nucleotide sequences in the sample specify the same CDR3. The chain couples TRBV9 to TRBJ1-2, with D possibly matching TRBD1 (5 bases). Trimming removed 2 bases at V and 2 bases at J, with 7 bases between. Per germline, CDR1 SGDLS and CDR2 YYNGEE. The CDR3 has 13 amino acids. The CDR3 DNA is TGTGCCAGCAGCGTCGACAGCAACTATGGCTACACCTTC. Translated: CASSVDSNYGYTF.

The chain couples TRBV9 to TRBJ1-2; 11 bases are shared with TRBD1. CDR3 length equals 15 residues. After removal of 3 bases from V and 4 bases from J, the junction contained 5 bases not matched to a gene. Germline CDR1 and CDR2: SGDLS and YYNGEE. CDR3 loop: CASSAWDRGSYGYTF. For the CDR3, the DNA is TGTGCCAGCAGCGCCTGGGACAGGGGGTCCTATGGCTACACCTTC.

The chain uses TRBV15 and TRBJ2-3; D is undetermined. The CDR3 contains 14 residues. Per the germline V gene, CDR1 is LNHNV and CDR2 is YYDKDF (reference sequence). Between the trimmed V and J ends, which lost 4 bases and 1 base, there was a span of 9 bases. The CDR3 loop reads CATSTSRGTDTQYF. CDR3 sequence (DNA): TGTGCCACCAGCACAAGCCGGGGCACAGATACGCAGTATTTT. Full variable domain (outside the CDR3, taken from reference TRBV15 and TRBJ2-3): DAMVIQNPRYQVTQFGKPVTLSCSQTLNHNVMYWYQQKSSQAPKLLFHYYDKDFNNEADTPDNFQSRRPNTSFCFLDIRSPGLGDTAMYLCATSTSRGTDTQYFGPGTRLTVL.

This chain connects TRBV2 to TRBJ2-5; TRBD1 matches 7 bases. Germline V lookup: CDR1 SNHLY, CDR2 FYNNEI. The CDR3 has 15 amino acids. V shed 3 bases, J shed 4 bases, and the junction held 8 bases outside the gene matches. CDR3 DNA sequence: TGTGCCAGCAGTGAGTTGTGGGACAGAATAGAGACCCAGTACTTC. Its translation: CASSELWDRIETQYF.

This clone was picked up a small number of times. The rearrangement links TRBV5-6 to TRBJ2-7, with D perhaps TRBD2 (6 bases). V gave up 4 bases and J gave up 3 bases, with 11 bases separating them. This CDR3 has 13 residues. Germline-derived CDR1 and CDR2 are SGHDT and YYEEEE. The CDR3 sequence is CASSGGGNYEQYV. The DNA for the CDR3 is TGTGCCAGCAGCGGTGGGGGGAACTACGAGCAGTACGTC.

This clone occurred a few times. V and J are TRBV7-2 and TRBJ2-1; D not certain. V was shortened by 1 base and J by 8 bases, with 9 bases between the two germline ends. Germline V gene data show CDR1 as SGHTA and CDR2 as FQGNSA. The CDR3 runs to 13 residues. CDR3 nucleotide sequence: TGTGCCAGCAGCTTAGATAGGCACGATGAGCAGTTCTTC. It yields the protein CASSLDRHDEQFF.

This clone was detected only once. The chain is built from TRBV7-9 and TRBJ1-3; TRBD1 agrees at 7 bases. This CDR3 is built from 14 residues. The V segment lost 5 bases and the J segment 2 bases; nucleotides outside the gene matches: 3. Germline assignment: CDR1 SEHNR and CDR2 FQNEAQ (reference sequence). The CDR3, as DNA: TGTGCCAGCAGCCTTGGGACAGCTGGAAACACCATATATTTT. It is translated as CASSLGTAGNTIYF.

The chain combines TRBV5-1 with TRBJ2-7; TRBD1 is a possible D gene (5 bases). Trimming left V 10 bases short and J 2 bases short, with 16 bases between. CDR3 length equals 13 residues. CDR1 and CDR2 (germline): SGHRS, YFSETQ. CDR3 in amino acids: CAQWGSPTYEQYF. CDR3 in DNA: TGCGCCCAGTGGGGCAGCCCCACCTACGAGCAGTACTTC.

This clone turned up a few times. V usage is TRBV5-1 and J usage is TRBJ2-1; TRBD2 matches at 14 bases. This CDR3 region has 16 residues. The germline V gene has CDR1 SGHRS and CDR2 YFSETQ. V shed 0 bases and J 6 bases; nucleotides not matched to a gene: 2. CDR3 bases: TGCGCCAGCAGCTTGGTGACTAGCGGGAGGGCCAATGAGCAGTTCTTC. Translation gives CASSLVTSGRANEQFF.

The chain is built from TRBV29-1 and TRBJ2-1; D ambiguous. Germline CDR1 and CDR2: SQVTM and ANQGSEA. This CDR3 spans 14 amino acids. Trimming took 4 bases from V and 5 from J, leaving 15 bases between them. CDR3 region: CSVVIGLLNNEQFF. CDR3 DNA sequence: TGCAGCGTTGTCATAGGGCTCCTGAACAATGAGCAGTTCTTC.

J is TRBJ1-4 and V is TRBV7-9; the D is unclear. CDR3 length: 14 amino acids. The germline V and J ends were trimmed by 3 bases and 3 bases, with 8 bases remaining between them. Germline V gene data show CDR1 as SEHNR and CDR2 as FQNEAQ (reference sequence). The CDR3 sequence is CASSFSSSNEKLFF. The CDR3 DNA sequence: TGTGCCAGCAGCTTCTCCAGTTCTAATGAAAAACTGTTTTTT.

The gene calls are TRBV6-5 and TRBJ2-7; 11 nucleotides line up with TRBD2. Germline CDR1 MNHEY, CDR2 SVGAGI. V shed 5 bases and J 2 bases; nucleotides not matched to a gene: 5. The CDR3 has 15 amino acids. The CDR3 sequence is CASSNPLAGAYEQYF. For the CDR3, the DNA is TGTGCCAGCAGTAACCCACTAGCGGGGGCCTACGAGCAGTACTTC.

The chain joins TRBV4-2 to TRBJ2-1, with a possible D match to TRBD2 (6 bases). V lost 3 bases and J lost 8, with 14 bases in between. This CDR3 spans 14 amino acids. Germline V gene lookup returns CDR1 LGHNA and CDR2 YNFKEQ. In DNA, the CDR3 is TGTGCCAGCAGCCATATAGCGGCGAAGGATGAGCAGTTCTTC. Translated: CASSHIAAKDEQFF.

This clone was seen a few times. This chain connects TRBV29-1 to TRBJ2-7; D is uncertain. The germline gives CDR1 SQVTM, CDR2 ANQGSEA. V shed 2 bases and J shed 6 bases, with 8 bases lying between them. There are 11 residues in the CDR3. This CDR3 is CSVESRSEQYF. In DNA form, the CDR3 reads TGCAGCGTTGAATCCAGGTCCGAGCAGTACTTC.